What follows are 27 T cell receptor beta chains derived from one specimen sequenced in a study of early T cells in non-severe SARS-CoV-2 infection. Via MiXCR, TCRdb re-called the 5' RACE reads, giving one row per CDR3 protein. The sample carries 70,000 or so distinct CDR3 sequences, approximately 12% recorded once. Sequencing used whole blood. All receptors come from an adult who was a healthcare worker with PCR-confirmed SARS-CoV-2 infection or an uninfected control (not recorded which).

This clonotype was seen ten or more times. The chain joins TRBV29-1 to TRBJ2-7; D possibly corresponds to TRBD2 (5 bases). CDR1 is SQVTM, CDR2 ANQGSEA, per germline. This CDR3 has 18 residues. The V gene lost 4 bases and the J gene lost 6 bases, with 31 bases spanning the gap. The CDR3 coding sequence is TGCAGCGTTGTAGGGAGCAGGCCCTCGAGCGAGATACGTGGCGAGCAGTACTTC. Translated, it gives CSVVGSRPSSEIRGEQYF.

Many counts were recorded for this clonotype. The genes are TRBV3-1 and TRBJ2-7; 10 positions agree with TRBD2. This CDR3 is built from 15 residues. With 5 bases clipped from V and 2 bases from J, the junction kept 6 bases outside the gene matches. The germline V gene has CDR1 LGHDT and CDR2 YNNKEL (reference sequence). CDR3 DNA: TGTGCCAGCAGCTTCAGCGGGGGGGGTACCTACGAGCAGTACTTC. Its translation: CASSFSGGGTYEQYF.

This clonotype turned up a few times. The V gene is TRBV12-5, the J gene TRBJ2-1, with 10 bases matching TRBD2. The germline V gene has CDR1 LGHNT and CDR2 FRNRAP. V lost 0 bases and J lost 6; bases outside the gene matches: 5. This CDR3 is built from 16 residues. The CDR3 bases are TGTGCTAGTGGTTTGGTACGACTAGCGGGTTTCAATGAGCAGTTCTTC. Protein: CASGLVRLAGFNEQFF.

This clonotype was seen many times. The V and J genes are TRBV18 and TRBJ1-5; no firm D call. Looked up from germline, CDR1 is KGHSH and CDR2 is LQKENI. CDR3 length equals 13 residues. Trimming took off 3 bases at V and 7 bases at J, with 10 bases between the two ends. The chain's CDR3 is CASSPEREQPQHF. CDR3 coding DNA: TGTGCCAGCTCACCGGAAAGGGAACAGCCCCAGCATTTT.

This clonotype was observed many times. The chain links TRBV28 to TRBJ2-5, with 9 bases identical to TRBD2. The CDR3 sequence is 15 residues long. Looked up from germline, CDR1 is MDHEN and CDR2 is SYDVKM. The ends lost 5 bases at V and 1 base at J; junction bases unmatched: 5. CDR3 sequence: CASSVGTSSQETQYF. CDR3 bases: TGTGCCAGCAGTGTCGGGACTAGCAGCCAAGAGACCCAGTACTTC.

This clonotype has at least ten counts. J is TRBJ1-2 and V is TRBV12-3 or TRBV12-4; D unresolved. Trimming took 7 bases from V and 4 from J, leaving 16 bases between them. The CDR3 totals 14 residues. CDR3 protein: CASTSGRVSYGYTF. CDR3 DNA: TGTGCCAGCACAAGCGGTAGGGTGAGCTATGGCTACACCTTC.

This clonotype was counted at least ten times. A junction end diverges from the germline sequence, so it may reflect a read error. The genes are TRBV4-2 and TRBJ1-4; D remains unclear. CDR3 length equals 18 residues. Germline lookup yields CDR1 LGHNA and CDR2 YNFKEQ. The CDR3 here is CASSQDLPGREGREELFF. The DNA for the CDR3 is TGTGCCAGCAGCCAAGACCTTCCGGGGAGAGAAGGACGTGAAGAACTGTTTTTT.

This clonotype was seen many times. This chain joins TRBV7-8 and TRBJ2-2; D may be TRBD2 (5 bases). The CDR3 loop spans 18 amino acids. Germline lookup yields CDR1 SGHVS and CDR2 FQNEAQ. The germline V and J ends were trimmed by 1 base and 4 bases, with 19 bases remaining between them. The CDR3 coding sequence is TGTGCCAGCAGCTTAGAACGATTTTCTTTCGAGGGCACCGGGGAGCTGTTTTTT. Translating gives CASSLERFSFEGTGELFF.

The chain is built from TRBV5-4 and TRBJ1-1; D is undetermined. V was shortened by 0 bases and J by 0 bases, with 3 bases between the two germline ends. This CDR3 region has 13 residues. Germline CDR1 SGHNT, CDR2 YYREEE (reference sequence). In nucleotides, the CDR3 is TGTGCCAGCAGCTTGGCCCTGAACACTGAAGCTTTCTTT. Translated: CASSLALNTEAFF. The entire variable domain, with the rest obtained from reference TRBV5-4 and TRBJ1-1, is as follows: ETGVTQSPTHLIKTRGQQVTLRCSSQSGHNTVSWYQQALGQGPQFIFQYYREEENGRGNFPPRFSGLQFPNYSSELNVNALELDDSALYLCASSLALNTEAFFGQGTRLTVV.

This clonotype was counted many times. Written as DNA, the CDR3 is TGTGCCAGCAGCTTTTTCGGGGAAAAGTCGGATACGCAGTATTTT. Its translation is CASSFFGEKSDTQYF. The chain has TRBV7-6 and TRBJ2-3, with a possible D match to TRBD2 (5 bases). The CDR3 spans 15 residues. V lost 3 bases to trimming and J lost 6 bases, with 16 bases between them. Germline CDR1 SGHVS, CDR2 FNYEAQ.

This clonotype occurred many times. The genes are TRBV12-3 or TRBV12-4 and TRBJ2-1; either TRBD1 or TRBD2 may supply D (5 bases each). With 4 bases removed from V and 4 bases from J, the gap between germline ends came to 14 bases. The CDR3 has 15 amino acids. CDR3 sequence (DNA): TGTGCCAGCAGTTCCCGAGAGGGGTCTTACAATGAGCAGTTCTTC. Translation gives CASSSREGSYNEQFF.

This clonotype was counted at least ten times. The chain links TRBV12-3 or TRBV12-4 to TRBJ2-2; TRBD1 agrees at 7 bases. The CDR3 covers 15 residues. Losses at the gene ends were 2 bases for V and 7 bases for J; bases not matched to a gene: 7. CDR3 residues: CASSLSLGGGGELFF. The CDR3 region has the DNA TGTGCCAGCAGTTTATCATTAGGGGGCGGCGGGGAGCTGTTTTTT.

The V and J genes are TRBV27 and TRBJ2-7; a possible D gene is TRBD1 (7 bases). Germline CDR1 is MNHEY and CDR2 is SMNVEV (reference sequence). V was clipped by 7 bases and J by 6 bases, with 16 bases between them. CDR3 length: 13 amino acids. CDR3 sequence: CASTSQGGVEQYF. The CDR3 bases are TGTGCCAGCACGTCCCAGGGGGGTGTCGAGCAGTACTTC.

This clonotype was recorded at least ten times. The chain has TRBV20-1 and TRBJ1-4; the D gene is possibly TRBD1 (5 bases). With 1 base removed from V and 4 bases from J, the gap between germline ends came to 10 bases. The CDR3 contains 14 residues. From germline, CDR1 is DFQATT and CDR2 SNEGSKA (reference sequence). The CDR3, as DNA: TGCAGTGCTAGAGTTGGGGCTGATAATGAAAAACTGTTTTTT. This gives the protein CSARVGADNEKLFF.

This clonotype occurred many times. This rearrangement joins TRBV10-1 to TRBJ2-1; weak D call: TRBD2 (6 bases). This CDR3 spans 13 amino acids. Germline values: CDR1 WNHNN, CDR2 SYGVQD (reference sequence). V was shortened by 2 bases and J by 4 bases, with 6 bases between the two germline ends. The CDR3 sequence: CASSELAYNEQFF. In DNA form, the CDR3 reads TGCGCCAGCAGTGAGCTAGCGTACAATGAGCAGTTCTTC.

The sample holds many counts of this clonotype. The chain recombines TRBV27 with TRBJ2-3; possibly TRBD2 for D (6 bases). This CDR3 has 15 residues. The ends were cut back, 2 bases at V and 3 bases at J, with 12 bases in the middle. Germline V gives CDR1 MNHEY, CDR2 SMNVEV (reference sequence). The DNA for the CDR3 is TGTGCCAGCAGTTTAGGGACTCAGAGGACAGATACGCAGTATTTT. Translated: CASSLGTQRTDTQYF.

This clonotype has at least ten counts. This chain connects TRBV7-9 to TRBJ2-6; D is unresolved. V was clipped by 6 bases and J by 4 bases, with 13 bases between them. This CDR3 region has 15 residues. Germline-derived CDR1 and CDR2 are SEHNR and FQNEAQ (reference sequence). This CDR3 reads CASSATESGANVLTF. In DNA form, the CDR3 reads TGTGCCAGCAGTGCCACAGAGTCGGGGGCCAACGTCCTGACTTTC.

There are many counts of this clonotype. The chain employs TRBV29-1 and TRBJ2-1, with D possibly TRBD1 on 6 matching bases. The V gene lost 4 bases and the J gene lost 7 bases, with 14 bases spanning the gap. CDR1 and CDR2 from the germline V gene are SQVTM and ANQGSEA. The CDR3 is 13 residues long. CDR3: CSVGPDRWNEQFF. CDR3 nucleotides: TGCAGCGTTGGACCCGACAGGTGGAATGAGCAGTTCTTC.

This clonotype showed up many times. The V and J genes are TRBV18 and TRBJ1-3; D ambiguous. The CDR3 runs to 15 residues. V dropped 1 base and J dropped 0 bases, with 7 bases sitting between them. Germline V lookup: CDR1 KGHSH, CDR2 LQKENI. DNA of the CDR3: TGTGCCAGCTCACCACAAGGCCTCTCTGGAAACACCATATATTTT. Its protein is CASSPQGLSGNTIYF.

In this sample, this clonotype turned up many times. The chain links TRBV10-3 to TRBJ2-1; TRBD1 aligns across 12 bases. The CDR3 runs to 14 residues. Germline CDR1 and CDR2: ENHRY and SYGVKD. J lost 7 bases, V lost 6 bases, and 4 bases had no gene match. The CDR3 reads CAIRPGQGANEQFF. DNA of the CDR3: TGTGCCATCAGACCGGGACAGGGGGCAAATGAGCAGTTCTTC.

The genes are TRBV6-2 or TRBV6-3 and TRBJ2-3, with 8 bases fitting TRBD2. The V gene end was trimmed by 6 bases and the J gene end by 0 bases; junction bases not matched to a gene: 2. In germline, CDR1 is MNHEY, CDR2 SVGEGT. The CDR3 is 14 amino acids. The CDR3, as DNA: TGTGCCAGCAGGCAGCGGGGGAGCACAGATACGCAGTATTTT. This encodes CASRQRGSTDTQYF.

This clonotype was picked up many times. The genes are TRBV10-3 and TRBJ2-3; the match to TRBD1 covers 8 bases. V shed 11 bases and J 1 base; nucleotides not matched to a gene: 2. Germline V CDR1 and CDR2: ENHRY, SYGVKD. There are 12 residues in the CDR3. This chain's CDR3 is CAVTGGTDTQYF. The CDR3 DNA reads as TGTGCCGTGACAGGGGGCACAGATACGCAGTATTTT.

Remarks on this clonotype: A much larger clone lies one base from this, so it may be a read error. This chain joins TRBV28 and TRBJ2-7; a possible D gene is TRBD1 (6 bases). The germline V gene has CDR1 MDHEN and CDR2 SYDVKM. This CDR3 region has 12 residues. CDR3 in amino acids: CAGSLPDSVQYF. The CDR3 DNA reads as TGTGCCGGCAGTTTACCGGACAGCGTGCAGTACTTC.

This clonotype was counted at least ten times. This rearrangement joins TRBV5-1 to TRBJ2-3; D unresolved. This CDR3 is built from 12 residues. Trimming removed 3 bases at V and 6 bases at J, with 8 bases between. Germline V CDR1 and CDR2: SGHRS, YFSETQ. This CDR3 is CASSSDVDTQYF. CDR3 in DNA: TGCGCCAGCAGCTCGGATGTTGATACGCAGTATTTT.

This clonotype showed up many times. The chain links TRBV11-2 to TRBJ2-2; no clear D gene. Germline-derived CDR1 and CDR2 are SGHAT and FQNNGV. V dropped 3 bases and J dropped 0 bases, with 8 bases sitting between them. This CDR3 has 15 amino acids. The CDR3 sequence is CASSFGPSNTGELFF. The CDR3 DNA is TGTGCCAGCAGCTTCGGTCCTTCGAACACCGGGGAGCTGTTTTTT.

This clonotype was counted at least ten times. The genes are TRBV4-3 and TRBJ2-3, with D maybe TRBD2 (6 bases). V was pared by 4 bases and J by 5 bases, with 25 bases between. The CDR3 is 18 residues long. Looked up from germline, CDR1 is LGHNA and CDR2 is YSLEER. CDR3 protein: CASSLSFGTEWEIDTQYF. Here the CDR3 DNA reads TGCGCCAGCAGCCTCTCTTTTGGGACTGAGTGGGAGATAGATACGCAGTATTTT.

The V gene is TRBV10-3, the J gene TRBJ2-7; D gene ambiguous. The CDR3 totals 14 residues. V dropped 3 bases and J dropped 0 bases, with 9 bases sitting between them. Germline V gene data show CDR1 as ENHRY and CDR2 as SYGVKD. The CDR3 nucleotides are TGTGCCATCAGTGACGACGGAAACTCCTACGAGCAGTACTTC. This encodes CAISDDGNSYEQYF.